These T cell receptor beta chains were read from a single sample in a study of cytomegalovirus exposure and HLA in healthy donors. Assay: immunoSEQ multiplex PCR; the TCRdb copy retains only in-frame clones and omits some. The sample includes approximately 130,000 clones, 60% to 85% of them seen just once. What was sequenced was PBMCs. The receptors were sampled from a woman in her 40s in good health and CMV-seronegative. Each CDR3 is given with its conserved first and last residue. A D gene is named only where the DNA matches it firmly. A clone size is listed for some rows: how often the clone was seen (once, few, many), or a class if it is expanded.

V gene	J gene	D gene	clone size	CDR3 length	CDR3 DNA	CDR3 protein
TRBV9	TRBJ2-1	NA	NA	16	TGTGCCAGCAGCGTAAGGTCGGGAAGCTCCTACAATGAGCAGTTCTTC	CASSVRSGSSYNEQFF
TRBV6-1	TRBJ1-2	TRBD1	NA	15	TGTGCCAGCAGTGATAGTGGACAGGGAACGGATGGCTACACCTTC	CASSDSGQGTDGYTF
TRBV2	TRBJ2-4	NA	NA	14	TGTGCCAGCAGTCCCGAACTAGCCAAAAACATTCAGTACTTC	CASSPELAKNIQYF
TRBV4-2	TRBJ1-4	NA	few	16	TGTGCCAGCAGCCAAGACCCCAGGGGTATCGGTGAAAAACTGTTTTTT	CASSQDPRGIGEKLFF
TRBV5-6	TRBJ2-7	NA	NA	17	TGTGCCAGCAGCTTGTTAGGAACTTCTTACAGGGACTACGAGCAGTACTTC	CASSLLGTSYRDYEQYF
TRBV28	TRBJ2-7	TRBD1	NA	16	TGTGCCAGCAGTCCCACCGGGACAGCGAGCTCCTACGAGCAGTACTTC	CASSPTGTASSYEQYF
TRBV11-2	TRBJ1-1	NA	NA	19	TGTGCCAGCAGCTTAGGGGACTGGGAGATCCGACAGCGGAACACTGAAGCTTTCTTT	CASSLGDWEIRQRNTEAFF
TRBV10-3	TRBJ2-7	TRBD2	NA	16	TGTGCCATCAGTGAGGGGGGGACTAGTTTCCCCTACGAGCAGTACTTC	CAISEGGTSFPYEQYF
TRBV5-5	TRBJ1-5	TRBD1	NA	18	TGTGCCAGCAGTCTTCTTCTTTCGGGGACAGGGGGATATCAGCCCCAGCATTTT	CASSLLLSGTGGYQPQHF
TRBV18	TRBJ1-2	NA	NA	15	TGTGCCAGCTCACCATACGTAGCCAGGGATGATGGCTACACCTTC	CASSPYVARDDGYTF
TRBV11-2	TRBJ2-2	NA	few	15	TGTGCCAGCAGCAAGTGGACAGCTTCCACCGGGGAGCTGTTTTTT	CASSKWTASTGELFF
TRBV5-6	TRBJ1-1	NA	NA	15	TGTGCCAGCAGCCTAAGACCCCAGGTTCACACTGAAGCTTTCTTT	CASSLRPQVHTEAFF
TRBV28	TRBJ2-3	TRBD1	NA	15	TGTGCCAGCAGGGGACCGGGACAGAGCACAGATACGCAGTATTTT	CASRGPGQSTDTQYF
TRBV6-6	TRBJ1-1	TRBD1	NA	14	TGTGCCAGCACTAAAGACAGGGGGCAAGTTGAAGCTTTCTTT	CASTKDRGQVEAFF
TRBV6-5	TRBJ2-1	TRBD2	NA	14	TGTGCCAGCAGCGCGGGGGGGTCGGTAAGTGAGCAGTTCTTC	CASSAGGSVSEQFF
TRBV4-1	TRBJ1-5	NA	few	15	TGCGCCAGCAGCCAATGGGCAGCAGACGGTCAGCCCCAGCATTTT	CASSQWAADGQPQHF
TRBV30	TRBJ1-1	NA	few	12	TGTGCCTGGGACAGGTTGTACACTGAAGCTTTCTTT	CAWDRLYTEAFF
TRBV12-5	TRBJ2-3	NA	NA	13	TGTGCTAGTGGGGTGGGCCACACAGATACGCAGTATTTT	CASGVGHTDTQYF
TRBV7-9	TRBJ1-4	NA	NA	14	TGTGCCAGCAGCTTCGAGATGGAGAGGGAAAAACTGTTTTTT	CASSFEMEREKLFF
TRBV4-1	TRBJ2-5	TRBD2	NA	13	TGCGCCAGCAGCCCACTAGCGGGGGAGACCCAGTACTTC	CASSPLAGETQYF
TRBV6-5	TRBJ2-5	NA	NA	15	TGTGCCAGCGGGGCGGCTCCTGCCCTCGGAAAGACCCAGTACTTC	CASGAAPALGKTQYF
TRBV30	TRBJ2-2	NA	NA	12	TGTGCCTGGAAATTCTACACCGGGGAGCTGTTTTTT	CAWKFYTGELFF
TRBV6-4	TRBJ1-2	TRBD1	once	13	TGTGCCAGCTCAGGGACAGGGCGCTATGGCTACACCTTC	CASSGTGRYGYTF
TRBV4-1	TRBJ2-2	TRBD2	NA	19	TGCGCCAGCAGCACCTACGCCGCTAGCGGGGGGGCGGGCACCGGGGAGCTGTTTTTT	CASSTYAASGGAGTGELFF
TRBV5-1	TRBJ2-2	TRBD2	NA	16	TGCGCCAGCAGCTTGGCTCGGGGGGGCAACACCGGGGAGCTGTTTTTT	CASSLARGGNTGELFF
TRBV29-1	TRBJ1-4	NA	NA	12	TGCAGCGGAGGACAGACTAATGAAAAACTGTTTTTT	CSGGQTNEKLFF
TRBV2	TRBJ1-4	NA	NA	15	TGTGCCAGCAGTGGGCCTCGGGCAACTAATGAAAAACTGTTTTTT	CASSGPRATNEKLFF